Below, 25 T cell receptor beta chains from the same sample are listed, as sequenced in a study of blood T cell repertoires in COVID-19. Libraries were prepared by immunoSEQ multiplex PCR; TCRdb keeps only in-frame clonotypes and omits some of them. The profile covers approximately 390,000 clones, with around nine tenths appearing a single time and about a tenth taken by the ten largest. The sample comprised PBMCs or T cells enriched from blood (not recorded which). The source of these receptors is a woman in her fifties or sixties who had recovered from COVID-19.

As regards this clone: This CDR3 is also generated by other DNA sequences in the sample. The rearrangement uses TRBV5-1 and TRBJ1-2, with TRBD1 identical over 9 bases. Germline-derived CDR1 and CDR2 are SGHRS and YFSETQ. This CDR3 has 13 residues. With 1 base clipped from V and 6 bases from J, the junction kept 1 base outside the gene matches. The CDR3 here is CASSLTGGNGYTF. The DNA for the CDR3 is TGCGCCAGCAGCTTGACAGGGGGCAATGGCTACACCTTC.

Points on this clone: The sample carries other DNA sequences with the same CDR3. The rearrangement joins TRBV27 to TRBJ1-1; D is undetermined. CDR1 is MNHEY and CDR2 is SMNVEV in the germline V gene (reference sequence). The germline V and J ends were trimmed by 0 bases and 5 bases, with 7 bases remaining between them. The CDR3 runs 13 residues. CDR3 amino acids: CASSLSGGTEAFF. The CDR3 DNA reads as TGTGCCAGCAGTTTATCTGGAGGGACTGAAGCTTTCTTT.

The chain is built from TRBV19 and TRBJ2-6; maybe TRBD2 (5 bases). V was cut by 7 bases and J by 0 bases, with 7 bases left in between. Germline-derived CDR1 and CDR2 are LNHDA and SQIVND (reference sequence). The CDR3 spans 14 residues. The CDR3 reads CASKEDSGANVLTF. CDR3 DNA: TGTGCCAGTAAGGAGGACTCTGGGGCCAACGTCCTGACTTTC.

The gene calls are TRBV28 and TRBJ2-7; TRBD1 aligns across 7 bases. Trimming at V came to 5 bases and at J to 4 bases, leaving 5 bases not matched to a gene. This CDR3 comprises 13 residues. Per germline, CDR1 MDHEN and CDR2 SYDVKM. The CDR3 region has the DNA TGTGCCAGCAGTGCAGGGGGTCGTTACGAGCAGTACTTC. Amino acids: CASSAGGRYEQYF.

This clone has a handful of counts. The gene calls are TRBV6-5 and TRBJ2-7; 7 bases are a match to TRBD2. The V and J ends lost 4 bases and 6 bases, in that order; junction bases with no gene match: 6. The CDR3 has 13 amino acids. Germline CDR1 MNHEY, CDR2 SVGAGI. The CDR3 DNA reads TGTGCCAGCAGTTCCCCGGGGGGAGGCGAGCAGTACTTC. Translation: CASSSPGGGEQYF.

The V and J genes are TRBV7-9 and TRBJ1-1; TRBD1 aligns across 7 bases. Looked up from germline, CDR1 is SEHNR and CDR2 is FQNEAQ (reference sequence). The V segment lost 6 bases and the J segment 4 bases; nucleotides outside the gene matches: 8. This CDR3 is built from 14 residues. The CDR3, as DNA: TGTGCCAGCAGAGGAACAGGGGTGAGCACTGAAGCTTTCTTT. Amino acids: CASRGTGVSTEAFF.

J is TRBJ2-3 and V is TRBV18; the D gene is possibly TRBD2 (6 bases). The ends were cut back, 6 bases at V and 0 bases at J, with 10 bases in the middle. CDR3 length equals 14 residues. Germline lookup yields CDR1 KGHSH and CDR2 LQKENI. This chain's CDR3 is CASSAGPSTDTQYF. DNA of the CDR3: TGTGCCAGCTCGGCGGGACCGAGCACAGATACGCAGTATTTT.

CDR3 residues: CASRAGWSYGYTF. The DNA for the CDR3 is TGTGCCAGCAGGGCGGGCTGGAGCTATGGCTACACCTTC. This sequence joins TRBV6-5 and TRBJ1-2; D remains unclear. Germline V CDR1 and CDR2: MNHEY, SVGAGI. The CDR3 length is 13 residues. Trimming shortened V by 6 bases and J by 4 bases, and 12 bases separated the two germline ends.

The chain recombines TRBV6-5 with TRBJ1-2; D remains unclear. Germline lookup yields CDR1 MNHEY and CDR2 SVGAGI. The CDR3 length is 13 residues. The germline V and J ends were trimmed by 0 bases and 7 bases, with 9 bases remaining between them. This chain's CDR3 is CASSYSRVRGYTF. The CDR3 DNA sequence: TGTGCCAGCAGTTACTCGAGGGTGCGTGGCTACACCTTC.

About this clone itself: Other DNA sequences from this sample encode an identical CDR3 as well. V is TRBV28 and J is TRBJ1-3; D uncertain. This CDR3 is built from 14 residues. The germline V gene has CDR1 MDHEN and CDR2 SYDVKM. Trimming shortened V by 2 bases and J by 2 bases, and 7 bases separated the two germline ends. The CDR3 here is CASSLGGTGNTIYF. Here the CDR3 DNA reads TGTGCCAGCAGTTTAGGAGGTACTGGAAACACCATATATTTT.

The rearrangement links TRBV19 to TRBJ2-7; D possibly corresponds to TRBD1 (5 bases). V was cut by 1 base and J by 2 bases, with 9 bases left in between. The CDR3 length is 14 residues. The V gene's germline CDR1 is LNHDA and CDR2 SQIVND (reference sequence). The CDR3 DNA follows: TGTGCCAGTAGTATAGTAGGGGCCACCTACGAGCAGTACTTC. This encodes CASSIVGATYEQYF.

The genes are TRBV7-6 and TRBJ2-1; TRBD2 aligns across 12 bases. Trimming removed 5 bases from V and 4 bases from J; junction bases left unmatched: 3. CDR3 length equals 15 residues. CDR1 and CDR2 from the germline V gene are SGHVS and FNYEAQ. CDR3 DNA: TGTGCCAGCAGCCAAGGACTAGCGGGGTACAATGAGCAGTTCTTC. Its protein is CASSQGLAGYNEQFF.

The CDR3 nucleotides are TGCGCCAGCAGCAGGACAGGGGCGAACACTGAAGCTTTCTTT. Its protein product is CASSRTGANTEAFF. The chain recombines TRBV5-1 with TRBJ1-1; TRBD1 matches 9 bases. This CDR3 is built from 14 residues. The germline V gene has CDR1 SGHRS and CDR2 YFSETQ. V gave up 4 bases and J gave up 1 base; unmatched junction bases: 2.

The chain joins TRBV7-2 to TRBJ2-3; no reliable D call. The germline V gene has CDR1 SGHTA and CDR2 FQGNSA. The V end lost 2 bases, the J end lost 10 bases, and 7 bases lay between the germline ends. The CDR3 consists of 11 residues. The CDR3 nucleotides read TGTGCCAGCAGCTTAACTCGAGCGCAGTATTTT. Protein sequence: CASSLTRAQYF.

This chain connects TRBV11-2 to TRBJ1-5, with D unclear. V lost 3 bases and J 0 bases, leaving 12 bases between the germline ends. Germline V lookup: CDR1 SGHAT, CDR2 FQNNGV. The CDR3 spans 16 residues. CDR3 bases: TGTGCCAGCAGCTTGTCCCCCCAAATTAGCAATCAGCCCCAGCATTTT. Translation: CASSLSPQISNQPQHF.

This clone was seen a single time. The chain carries TRBV11-2 and TRBJ2-7; D unresolved. Trimming left V 5 bases short and J 8 bases short, with 22 bases between. Germline V CDR1 and CDR2: SGHAT, FQNNGV. The CDR3 has 15 amino acids. The CDR3 coding sequence is TGTGCCAGCAGCCAGGTCGGCTCCCTGGTCTTCAAGCAGTACTTC. It encodes CASSQVGSLVFKQYF.

The V call is TRBV25-1, the J call TRBJ1-1; no clear D gene. From germline, CDR1 is MGHDK and CDR2 SYGVNS. CDR3 length equals 13 residues. The V gene lost 0 bases and the J gene lost 3 bases, with 5 bases spanning the gap. The CDR3 loop is CASSEYFHTEAFF. CDR3 nucleotides: TGTGCCAGCAGTGAATACTTCCACACTGAAGCTTTCTTT.

This clone was seen just once. V and J are TRBV27 and TRBJ1-1, with 8 bases aligning to TRBD1. The CDR3 sequence is 13 residues long. The germline CDR1 and CDR2 sequences are MNHEY and SMNVEV (reference sequence). V trimming: 6 bases; J trimming: 4 bases; junction bases outside the gene matches: 4. DNA of the CDR3: TGTGCCAGCAGGAAGACAGGGGCCACTGAAGCTTTCTTT. Translated, it gives CASRKTGATEAFF.

V gene TRBV18 combines with J gene TRBJ1-3; D is ambiguous. The CDR3 loop spans 15 amino acids. CDR1 and CDR2 from the germline V gene are KGHSH and LQKENI. V lost 0 bases to trimming and J lost 4 bases, with 10 bases between them. For the CDR3, the DNA is TGTGCCAGCTCACCACCGTCGGGTAGGGGAAACACCATATATTTT. Translated: CASSPPSGRGNTIYF.

Only one count was recorded for this clone. This CDR3 is also generated by other DNA sequences in the sample. This chain links TRBV18 with TRBJ1-1, with 8 bases matching TRBD1. The germline V gene has CDR1 KGHSH and CDR2 LQKENI. V was clipped by 6 bases and J by 3 bases; unmatched bases: 3. The CDR3 totals 13 residues. CDR3 in amino acids: CASSLTGDTEAFF. The CDR3 DNA is TGTGCCAGCTCCCTGACAGGGGACACTGAAGCTTTCTTT.

A note on this clone: This same CDR3 is encoded by further DNA sequences in the sample. J is TRBJ1-1 and V is TRBV18; no clear D gene. The CDR3 loop spans 14 amino acids. Trimming stripped 3 bases from V and 0 bases from J, with 8 bases between. Germline loops: CDR1 KGHSH, CDR2 LQKENI. CDR3 sequence reads: CASSPPDLNTEAFF. The CDR3 DNA reads TGTGCCAGCTCACCGCCCGACTTGAACACTGAAGCTTTCTTT. The full variable domain, its missing parts supplied by reference TRBV18 and TRBJ1-1, is NAGVMQNPRHLVRRRGQEARLRCSPMKGHSHVYWYRQLPEEGLKFMVYLQKENIIDESGMPKERFSAEFPKEGPSILRIQQVVRGDSAAYFCASSPPDLNTEAFFGQGTRLTVV.

V usage is TRBV6-2 or TRBV6-3 and J usage is TRBJ1-5; D remains ambiguous. Looked up from germline, CDR1 is MNHEY and CDR2 is SVGEGT. The CDR3 has 14 residues. The V and J ends lost 6 bases and 7 bases respectively, with 16 bases between them. The CDR3 sequence is CASSKDGIRQPQHF. The CDR3 region has the DNA TGTGCCAGCAGCAAGGACGGGATTCGACAGCCCCAGCATTTT.

This clone was detected a few times. This rearrangement joins TRBV11-2 to TRBJ1-3; possible D gene TRBD1, 5 bases. Trimming shortened V by 4 bases and J by 4 bases, and 17 bases separated the two germline ends. This CDR3 is 16 amino acids long. Germline V gene sequence: CDR1 SGHAT, CDR2 FQNNGV. CDR3 residues: CASSSQGDFSGNTIYF. In DNA, the CDR3 is TGTGCCAGCAGCTCACAAGGGGACTTCTCAGGAAACACCATATATTTT. Variable domain in full (rest from reference TRBV11-2 and TRBJ1-3): EAGVAQSPRYKIIEKRQSVAFWCNPISGHATLYWYQQILGQGPKLLIQFQNNGVVDDSQLPKDRFSAERLKGVDSTLKIQPAKLEDSAVYLCASSSQGDFSGNTIYFGEGSWLTVV.

The chain carries TRBV7-9 and TRBJ1-4, with a weak D call TRBD1 (6 bases). This CDR3 is built from 15 residues. The germline V gene has CDR1 SEHNR and CDR2 FQNEAQ (reference sequence). V lost 1 base, J lost 0 bases, and 6 bases lay in between. CDR3 amino acids: CASSLGQATNEKLFF. The CDR3 bases are TGTGCCAGCAGCTTAGGACAGGCAACTAATGAAAAACTGTTTTTT.

The chain joins TRBV5-1 to TRBJ1-1; D is unresolved. Per germline, CDR1 SGHRS and CDR2 YFSETQ. The CDR3 loop spans 14 amino acids. Trimming stripped 0 bases from V and 3 bases from J, with 9 bases between. CDR3 sequence reads: CASSLDGRDTEAFF. The CDR3 DNA sequence: TGCGCCAGCAGCTTGGATGGCCGGGACACTGAAGCTTTCTTT.